A selection of T cell receptor beta chains follows, all from one sample in a study of blood T cell repertoires in COVID-19. Assay: immunoSEQ multiplex PCR; the TCRdb copy retains only in-frame clones and omits some. The sample consists of roughly 200,000 clones, around 87% of them appearing once. Sample: peripheral blood. These receptors all stem from a man aged 45-65 years with acute or convalescent COVID-19. Both conserved end residues are part of each CDR3. The D gene is left open where the match is weak. Clone size is given for some rows only: seen once, a few or many times, or a class if the clone is expanded.

>-|TRBV29-1|TRBJ2-5|-
CSVALLAGGETQYF
TGCAGCGTTGCCCTACTAGCAGGCGGGGAGACCCAGTACTTC
>-|TRBV5-6|TRBJ1-2|TRBD1
CASSFLAGTENYGYTF
TGTGCCAGCAGCTTTCTAGCCGGGACAGAAAACTATGGCTACACCTTC
>-|TRBV27|TRBJ2-2|-
CASSPNPRSSTGELFF
TGTGCCAGCAGTCCCAACCCCCGCAGTTCCACCGGGGAGCTGTTTTTT
>-|TRBV6-5|TRBJ2-6|-
CASMGPIGANVLTF
TGTGCCAGCATGGGGCCCATTGGGGCCAACGTCCTGACTTTC
>-|TRBV28|TRBJ2-3|TRBD2
CASSFGRGGADTQYF
TGTGCCAGCAGTTTCGGGCGGGGGGGAGCAGATACGCAGTATTTT
>-|TRBV19|TRBJ1-5|TRBD1
CASSPGQGIHQPQHF
TGTGCCAGTAGCCCGGGACAGGGTATTCATCAGCCCCAGCATTTT
>-|TRBV4-1|TRBJ2-1|TRBD2
CASSQILYATSGRANEQFF
TGCGCCAGCAGCCAAATACTCTACGCCACTAGCGGGAGGGCTAATGAGCAGTTCTTC
>once|TRBV28|TRBJ2-7|-
CASSGSPPYEQYF
TGTGCCAGCAGCGGGAGCCCACCCTACGAGCAGTACTTC
>-|TRBV18|TRBJ1-1|-
CASSPPSRLNTEAFF
TGTGCCAGCTCACCACCGAGCCGTTTGAACACTGAAGCTTTCTTT
>-|TRBV10-3|TRBJ1-6|TRBD1
CAISPSPGQKIRSSYNSPLHF
TGTGCCATCAGCCCCAGTCCGGGACAGAAGATAAGGAGCTCCTATAATTCACCCCTCCACTTT
>-|TRBV7-9|TRBJ2-7|TRBD1
CASSSTRTGREDEQYF
TGTGCCAGCAGCTCTACTCGGACAGGGAGAGAGGACGAGCAGTACTTC
>-|TRBV7-9|TRBJ1-4|-
CASSPLEGGMNEKLFF
TGTGCCAGCAGCCCCCTCGAGGGTGGTATGAATGAAAAACTGTTTTTT
>-|TRBV11-2|TRBJ1-4|TRBD1
CASSLQGANEKLFF
TGTGCCAGCAGCTTACAGGGGGCGAATGAAAAACTGTTTTTT
>-|TRBV9|TRBJ2-5|TRBD2
CASSETSGGYETQYF
TGTGCCAGCAGCGAGACTAGCGGGGGGTATGAGACCCAGTACTTC
>-|TRBV3-1/TRBV3-2|TRBJ2-5|-
CASSQIASVGGETQYF
TGTGCCAGCAGCCAAATAGCGTCCGTTGGTGGGGAGACCCAGTACTTC
>-|TRBV6-6|TRBJ1-1|TRBD1
CASSDRGLTEAFF
TGTGCCAGCAGTGACAGGGGGCTGACTGAAGCTTTCTTT
>-|TRBV6-6|TRBJ2-4|-
CASQPGQLNIQYF
TGTGCCAGCCAACCGGGACAACTAAACATTCAGTACTTC
>-|TRBV7-2|TRBJ2-7|TRBD1
CASSLKTGGVYEQYF
TGTGCCAGCAGCCTAAAGACAGGGGGCGTTTACGAGCAGTACTTC
>-|TRBV19|TRBJ1-1|-
CASREPNREAFF
TGTGCCAGCAGGGAACCAAACAGAGAAGCTTTCTTT
>-|TRBV5-1|TRBJ2-7|-
CASSPNQGEQYF
TGCGCCAGCAGCCCTAACCAGGGGGAGCAGTACTTC
>once|TRBV28|TRBJ1-2|TRBD1
CASSLPGQGRYGYTF
TGTGCCAGCAGCCTACCCGGACAGGGCCGATATGGCTACACCTTC
>-|TRBV4-1|TRBJ2-7|TRBD2
CASSPTLPRSRGRSGYEQYF
TGCGCCAGCAGCCCCACCCTTCCCCGTTCTCGCGGGAGGTCGGGCTACGAGCAGTACTTC
>-|TRBV5-1|TRBJ2-2|-
CASSLGNRDTGELFF
TGCGCCAGCAGCTTGGGTAACAGAGACACCGGGGAGCTGTTTTTT
>few|TRBV5-1|TRBJ2-2|TRBD2
CASRSLAGAAGELFF
TGCGCCAGCAGGTCGTTAGCGGGAGCAGCTGGGGAGCTGTTTTTT
>-|TRBV11-2|TRBJ2-7|TRBD1
CASSLKGTGEQYF
TGTGCCAGCAGCTTAAAAGGGACAGGTGAGCAGTACTTC
>-|TRBV29-1|TRBJ1-4|TRBD1
CSVDWGTGGKLFF
TGCAGCGTCGACTGGGGTACAGGGGGAAAACTGTTTTTT
>-|TRBV2|TRBJ1-2|-
CASSEQVRETF
TGTGCCAGCAGTGAGCAGGTGAGGGAAACCTTC
>few|TRBV5-4|TRBJ1-1|-
CASGIQRDTEAFF
TGTGCCAGCGGAATACAGCGGGACACTGAAGCTTTCTTT
>-|TRBV6-5|TRBJ1-5|TRBD1
CASSPGTGFQPQHF
TGTGCCAGCAGCCCGGGGACAGGGTTTCAGCCCCAGCATTTT
>-|TRBV23-1|TRBJ2-5|TRBD1
CANAVRQGYETQYF
TGCGCCAACGCAGTTCGACAGGGGTACGAGACCCAGTACTTC
>-|TRBV18|TRBJ1-2|-
CASTSGREDYGYTF
TGTGCCAGCACATCCGGCAGGGAGGACTATGGCTACACCTTC
>-|TRBV28|TRBJ2-3|-
CASSPYRGAITDTQYF
TGTGCCAGCAGTCCCTACCGGGGAGCTATCACAGATACGCAGTATTTT
>-|TRBV12-2|TRBJ2-7|-
CASRNWTGGCEQYF
TGTGCAAGTCGAAACTGGACAGGGGGCTGCGAGCAGTACTTC
>-|TRBV7-9|TRBJ1-2|TRBD1
CASSFQGQGISYTF
TGTGCCAGCAGCTTCCAAGGACAGGGGATCAGCTACACCTTC
>-|TRBV19|TRBJ2-5|TRBD2
CASSMGPAGDIKTQYF
TGTGCCAGTAGTATGGGTCCAGCGGGGGACATAAAGACCCAGTACTTC
>-|TRBV28|TRBJ2-3|-
CASWGRSDTQYF
TGTGCCAGCTGGGGGAGGTCAGATACGCAGTATTTT
>-|TRBV19|TRBJ1-1|TRBD1
CASSWTGGSGWTEAFF
TGTGCCAGTAGTTGGACAGGTGGCTCGGGGTGGACTGAAGCTTTCTTT
>-|TRBV10-3|TRBJ2-1|TRBD1
CAIRIQGAAYNEQFF
TGTGCCATCAGGATACAGGGGGCGGCTTACAATGAGCAGTTCTTC
>-|TRBV27|TRBJ1-3|TRBD1
CASSYSTGSGNTIYF
TGTGCCAGCAGTTACTCGACAGGGAGCGGAAACACCATATATTTT
>once|TRBV28|TRBJ1-3|TRBD1
CASSSRGGGGLYTIYF
TGTGCCAGCAGTTCCCGGGGGGGAGGGGGCCTATACACCATATATTTT
>-|TRBV7-9|TRBJ1-3|TRBD1
CASSLGGQVANTIYF
TGTGCCAGCAGCTTGGGTGGACAGGTCGCAAACACCATATATTTT
>-|TRBV7-2|TRBJ2-4|-
CAEDDTPKNIQYF
TGTGCAGAAGACGACACACCCAAAAACATTCAGTACTTC
>-|TRBV5-1|TRBJ2-7|-
CASSLEEGFTYEQYF
TGCGCCAGCAGCTTGGAGGAGGGTTTTACGTACGAGCAGTACTTC
>-|TRBV19|TRBJ2-1|TRBD2
CASSTRLAGEQFF
TGTGCCAGTAGTACCAGACTAGCCGGGGAGCAGTTCTTC
>once|TRBV7-9|TRBJ2-3|-
CASSPWVLSTGTDTQYF
TGTGCCAGCAGCCCGTGGGTCCTTAGCACGGGTACAGATACGCAGTATTTT
>-|TRBV6-6|TRBJ1-5|-
CATQRPESSNQPQHF
TGTGCCACCCAGCGGCCGGAGTCAAGCAATCAGCCCCAGCATTTT
>-|TRBV14|TRBJ1-2|TRBD1
CASSHGGGSITF
TGTGCCAGCAGCCATGGAGGGGGCTCTATCACCTTC
>-|TRBV6-5|TRBJ1-6|-
CASSTRTAYNSPLHF
TGTGCCAGCAGTACCCGGACAGCGTATAATTCACCCCTCCACTTT
>-|TRBV29-1|TRBJ2-1|-
CSVEDPWHSSYNEQFF
TGCAGCGTTGAAGACCCCTGGCACAGCTCCTACAATGAGCAGTTCTTC
>-|TRBV3-1/TRBV3-2|TRBJ1-2|TRBD1
CASSQRDRGGYGYTF
TGTGCCAGCAGCCAAAGGGACAGGGGCGGCTATGGCTACACCTTC
>few|TRBV6-5|TRBJ2-7|-
CASRQLGQAAGEQYF
TGTGCCAGCAGACAACTCGGACAGGCCGCGGGAGAGCAGTACTTC
>-|TRBV10-3|TRBJ1-1|TRBD1
CAIQTGGVTEAFF
TGTGCCATTCAAACAGGGGGCGTCACTGAAGCTTTCTTT
>-|TRBV9|TRBJ2-5|TRBD1
CASSGLGQPQETQYF
TGTGCCAGCAGCGGACTGGGACAGCCTCAAGAGACCCAGTACTTC
>-|TRBV5-1|TRBJ2-1|-
CASSLGGGPHEQFF
TGCGCCAGCAGCTTAGGGGGAGGGCCGCATGAGCAGTTCTTC